The 10 T cell receptor beta chains below were found in one sample sequenced in a study of vaccination and CD4 T cells after COVID-19. Sequenced with the Oncomine TCR Beta short-read assay was DNA taken from cultured CD4+ T cells. MiXCR was run by TCRdb on the PCR reads, yielding one entry per CDR3 protein. The sample shows some 9,600 distinct CDR3 sequences, 60% to 70% of them seen only once. The treatment is: roughly nine-day PBMC culture with coronavirus spike peptide pools or control peptides (ViraFEST assay). Their antigens are not known. The sequencing sample was made of CD4+ T cells from blood, cultured in vitro. Every receptor here comes from a human donor who had recovered from COVID-19.

The chain joins TRBV27 to TRBJ2-1, with 9 bases lining up with TRBD2. The CDR3 loop spans 14 amino acids. Looked up from germline, CDR1 is MNHEY and CDR2 is SMNVEV (reference sequence). J lost 11 bases, V lost 2 bases, and 7 bases had no gene match. The CDR3 reads CASSLLAGGGQQFF. Here the CDR3 DNA reads TGTGCCAGCAGTTTACTCGCGGGAGGGGGTCAGCAGTTCTTC.

The chain carries TRBV27 and TRBJ2-3, with 11 bases identical to TRBD2. The CDR3 consists of 17 residues. Looked up from germline, CDR1 is MNHEY and CDR2 is SMNVEV (reference sequence). V lost 5 bases to trimming and J lost 2 bases; unmatched junction nucleotides: 9. The CDR3, as DNA: TGTGCCAGCAGTCCGTATAGGACTAGCGGGTTCACAGATACGCAGTATTTT. This encodes CASSPYRTSGFTDTQYF.

This clonotype has only a few counts. The rearrangement links TRBV15 to TRBJ1-1; D gene ambiguous. The CDR3 extends over 15 amino acids. The V end lost 0 bases, the J end lost 9 bases, and 17 bases lay between the germline ends. In germline, CDR1 is LNHNV, CDR2 YYDKDF (reference sequence). For the CDR3, the DNA is TGTGCCACCAGCAGAGAAAAGGGCCGAGATATGCAAGCTTTCTTT. It encodes CATSREKGRDMQAFF.

The chain has TRBV2 and TRBJ2-7, with 11 positions matching TRBD2. The junction had 2 bases not matched to a gene; V was cut back by 4 bases and J by 0 bases. CDR1 is SNHLY and CDR2 is FYNNEI in the germline V gene. The CDR3 totals 15 residues. The CDR3 here is CASSATSGSSYEQYF. The CDR3 region has the DNA TGTGCCAGCAGTGCTACTAGCGGGAGCTCCTACGAGCAGTACTTC.

This clonotype was counted a few times. V gene TRBV6-5 combines with J gene TRBJ1-2; 7 bases agree with TRBD1. This CDR3 has 17 amino acids. CDR1 MNHEY and CDR2 SVGAGI come from the germline V gene. The V and J ends lost 2 bases and 1 base, in that order; junction bases with no gene match: 10. For the CDR3, the DNA is TGTGCCAGCAGTTACCCCCAGGGGGGCGGATATAACTATGGCTACACCTTC. Residues: CASSYPQGGGYNYGYTF.

The chain is built from TRBV19 and TRBJ1-5, with D possibly TRBD1 on 6 matching bases. Germline V gene lookup returns CDR1 LNHDA and CDR2 SQIVND (reference sequence). Between the trimmed V and J ends, which lost 3 bases and 6 bases, there was a span of 9 bases. The CDR3 length is 13 residues. In nucleotides, the CDR3 is TGTGCCAGTAGTATCACACAGGGTCAGCCCCAGCATTTT. Translation: CASSITQGQPQHF.

This chain joins TRBV15 and TRBJ1-5; 7 nucleotides align to TRBD1. The CDR3 is 15 residues long. Germline CDR1 reads LNHNV; CDR2 reads YYDKDF (reference sequence). The V gene end was trimmed by 1 base and the J gene end by 2 bases; junction bases not matched to a gene: 2. The CDR3 sequence is CATSRVQGGNQPQHF. The DNA for the CDR3 is TGTGCCACCAGCAGAGTCCAGGGGGGCAATCAGCCCCAGCATTTT.

With regard to this clonotype: Mismatch with germline at one junction end may stem from a read error. The chain has TRBV5-3 and TRBJ2-5; 12 nucleotides match TRBD2. TRBV5-3 is an ORF for which the function is uncertain. This CDR3 contains 15 residues. CDR3 bases: TGTGCCAGCAGCTATGCCGGGACTAGCGGGGAGACCCAGTACTTC. Translated: CASSYAGTSGETQYF.

This clonotype was detected only a few times. This sequence joins TRBV4-1 and TRBJ2-2; D unclear. The V gene lost 1 base and the J gene lost 1 base, with 10 bases spanning the gap. The CDR3 runs 16 residues. The germline gives CDR1 MGHRA, CDR2 YSYEKL. CDR3 residues: CASSQAPWRNTGELFF. CDR3 nucleotides: TGCGCCAGCAGCCAAGCCCCGTGGAGGAACACCGGGGAGCTGTTTTTT.

The V gene is TRBV6-5, the J gene TRBJ2-1; TRBD2 matches at 7 bases. Germline V gene lookup returns CDR1 MNHEY and CDR2 SVGAGI. The junction had 5 bases not matched to a gene; V was cut back by 0 bases and J by 3 bases. The CDR3 has 16 residues. CDR3 sequence (DNA): TGTGCCAGCAGTTACTCGGCGGGAGTAGGCTACAATGAGCAGTTCTTC. It codes for CASSYSAGVGYNEQFF.